This note documents a single T cell receptor beta chain sequence. Its antigen specificity is not known. No base quality information exists; no much larger clone differs at one position. V is pruned by 4 bases and J by 0 bases, leaving 3 bases of the junction without a gene match. The germline V gene gives CDR1 as ENHRY and CDR2 as SYGVKD. The CDR3 runs 15 residues from the cysteine to the phenylalanine. Only the CDR3 DNA stays, 45 bases, in frame from base 1. The High Capacity cDNA Reverse Transcription Kit was used to reverse transcribe all of the isolated RNA, meaning that expressed TCRB transcripts were what got sequenced. Deep immunoSEQ sequencing was performed on naive, central memory and regulatory T cell samples, with an average of roughly 3.5 million total reads per sample. After sorted cells were lysed in RLT buffer, RNA was extracted with DNase-treated RNeasy Micro or Mini kits, with the choice depending on cell number. Each cell subset was processed separately to prevent cross-contamination, with patient and healthy donor samples processed together. The immunoSEQ multiplex PCR was used to amplify TCRB sequences from cDNA, generating 87-bp fragments that spanned the CDR3 region. Amplicons were sequenced on the Illumina HiSeq platform. For the original study's pipeline: PCR bias was corrected computationally using synthetic template baselines, and reads within Hamming distance 2 were collapsed, with unmergeable singletons discarded. Reads were aligned against IMGT so that V, D and J genes, CDR3 length and insertions or deletions at six rearrangement sites could be assigned. Clonotype counts were normalized to sorted cell number within each subset before computing true diversity and Gini coefficients with the tcR R package. Repertoire sharing was quantified using the overlap coefficient calculated on TCRB nucleotide sequences. Out-of-frame TCRB sequences from naive cells were analyzed to stand in for the pre-selection repertoire. In TCRdb, the immuneACCESS table is reduced to in-frame sequences with V and J assigned. These tables do not hold every clone; where another copy was compared, an unresolved V gene accounts for under half, and the others remain unexplained. The V and J calls and clone size come from that table; D and trimming were worked out from the DNA. Recorded for this sample are about 660,000 clones; more than 12% of them occurred a single time. The ten largest clones take up 0.04% of the sample.

This entry is derived from a study of beta chain features in type 1 diabetes (dated by TCRdb to 2016 to 2018). Study-wide context: Mean age, gender distribution, total cell number and subset yield were not different between patients and healthy donors. Naive and central memory subsets were obtained from all 30 or so donors, but regulatory and stem cell-like memory subsets were isolated from only 8 patients and roughly 8 healthy donors. A total of 100 million to 110 million sorted cells were examined across all samples, and a strong correlation was observed between cell number per subset and RNA yield. The study compared TCRB repertoires of sorted circulating CD4+ T cell subsets between recently diagnosed type 1 diabetes patients and matched healthy donors.

Study-wide findings and limitations: Naive, central memory and regulatory TCRB repertoires appeared to be more similar among patients than among healthy donors. Because cDNA rather than genomic DNA was sequenced, highly expressing activated cells could have been over-represented, although no difference in activation and CD3 levels was found between groups. Shorter templates might have been favored by PCR, but patient and control samples were amplified and corrected together, so both groups would have been affected equally by any skew. Type 1 diabetes patients showed a moderate but significant shortening of TCRB CDR3 length in all four CD4+ subsets. Because small numbers of individuals were included in the HLA sub-analyses, any influence of HLA type on TCRB rearrangement was left unresolved. At VDJ recombination sites, type 1 diabetes patients had fewer insertions and more deleted nucleotides, which implies abnormalities in thymic rearrangement.

Each donor gave one peripheral blood draw, averaging approximately 0.11 L, which was collected into heparinised tubes. Naive, central memory, regulatory and stem cell-like memory CD4+ T cells were sorted on a BD FACSAria II using a panel including CD45RO, CCR7, CD25, CD127, CD95 and CD27. A purity above 95% was achieved for all sorted populations. Right away, PBMCs were isolated by Lymphoprep density gradient centrifugation and were stained directly, with no culture step. To minimize batch effects, samples were stained and sorted in pairs, one healthy donor with one patient per experiment. This clonotype was sampled from a man younger than 30 with type 1 diabetes. This sequence uses TRBV10-3 and TRBJ2-3, and 8 junctional nucleotides match TRBD1. Source material: naive CD4+ T cells from blood. This sample's cell subset or site label indicates: true naive CD4+ T cells. CDR3 protein: CAISGGQESTDTQYF. The nucleotide sequence reads as follows: TGTGCCATCAGTGGGGGACAGGAGAGCACAGATACGCAGTATTTT.